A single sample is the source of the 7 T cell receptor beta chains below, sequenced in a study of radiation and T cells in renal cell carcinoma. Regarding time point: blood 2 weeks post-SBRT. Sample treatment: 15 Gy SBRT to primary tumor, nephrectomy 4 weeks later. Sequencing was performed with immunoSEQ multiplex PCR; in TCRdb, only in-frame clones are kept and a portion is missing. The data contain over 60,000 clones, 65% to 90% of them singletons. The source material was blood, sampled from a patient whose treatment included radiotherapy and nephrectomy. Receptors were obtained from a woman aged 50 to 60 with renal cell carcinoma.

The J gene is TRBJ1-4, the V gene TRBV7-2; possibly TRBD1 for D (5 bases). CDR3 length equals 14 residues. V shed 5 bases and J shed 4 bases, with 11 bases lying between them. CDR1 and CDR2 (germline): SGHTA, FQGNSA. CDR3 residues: CASSQVGDNEKLFF. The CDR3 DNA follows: TGTGCCAGCAGCCAGGTGGGGGATAATGAAAAACTGTTTTTT.

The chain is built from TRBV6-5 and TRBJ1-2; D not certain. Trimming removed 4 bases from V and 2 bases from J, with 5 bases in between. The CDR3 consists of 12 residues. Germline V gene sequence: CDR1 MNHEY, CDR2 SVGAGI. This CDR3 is CASSSLNYGYTF. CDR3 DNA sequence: TGTGCCAGCAGTTCCCTGAACTATGGCTACACCTTC.

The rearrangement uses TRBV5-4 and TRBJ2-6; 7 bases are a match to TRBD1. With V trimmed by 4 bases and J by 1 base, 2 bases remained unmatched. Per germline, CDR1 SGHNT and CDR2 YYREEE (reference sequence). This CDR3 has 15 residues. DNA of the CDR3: TGTGCCAGCAGCCACAGGGGATCTGGGGCCAACGTCCTGACTTTC. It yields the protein CASSHRGSGANVLTF.

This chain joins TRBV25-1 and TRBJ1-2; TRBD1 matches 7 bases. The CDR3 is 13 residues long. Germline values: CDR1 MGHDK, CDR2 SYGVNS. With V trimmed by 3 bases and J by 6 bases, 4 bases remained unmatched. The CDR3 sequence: CASSEGQKDGYTF. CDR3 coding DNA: TGTGCCAGCAGTGAGGGACAGAAGGATGGCTACACCTTC.

For the CDR3, the DNA is TGCGCCAGCAGCCCGCCACAGGGCTCCTACAATGAGCAGTTCTTC. Its protein product is CASSPPQGSYNEQFF. The chain uses TRBV5-1 and TRBJ2-1, with D possibly matching TRBD1 (6 bases). The germline V and J ends were trimmed by 4 bases and 0 bases, with 11 bases remaining between them. Per germline, CDR1 SGHRS and CDR2 YFSETQ. The CDR3 has 15 amino acids.

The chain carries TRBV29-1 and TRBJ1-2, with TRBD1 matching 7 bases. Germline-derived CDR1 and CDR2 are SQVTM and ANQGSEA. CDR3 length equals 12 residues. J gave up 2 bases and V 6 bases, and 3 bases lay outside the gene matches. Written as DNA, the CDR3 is TGCAGCGTACTGACAGGGAACTATGGCTACACCTTC. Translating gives CSVLTGNYGYTF.

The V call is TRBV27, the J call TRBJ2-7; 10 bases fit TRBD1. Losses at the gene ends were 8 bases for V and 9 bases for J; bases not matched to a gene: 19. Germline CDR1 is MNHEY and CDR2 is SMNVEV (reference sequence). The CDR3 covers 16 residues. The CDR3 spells CASPPRELTGGVVQYF. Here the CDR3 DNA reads TGTGCCAGCCCCCCCCGAGAGTTGACAGGGGGCGTCGTGCAGTACTTC.